Presented here are 30 T cell receptor beta chains from one specimen sequenced in a study of T cell changes during pregnancy in multiple sclerosis (dated by TCRdb to about 2019). The library came from the immunoSEQ multiplex PCR assay. TCRdb mirrors the immuneACCESS table, restricted to in-frame sequences. Some clones are absent from its copies; in checked studies, under half trace to an unresolved V gene, and the reason for the others is unknown. In this sample the table shows some 100,000 clones, about 92% of which occur a single time. The biggest ten clones account for 1.9% of the sample. The material was peripheral blood, obtained after pregnancy. The receptors come from a female donor with multiple sclerosis, enrolled in a pregnancy study.

The V call is TRBV5-1, the J call TRBJ1-1; TRBD1 is a possible D gene (5 bases). The V gene lost 0 bases and the J gene lost 1 base, with 10 bases spanning the gap. The CDR3 runs to 15 residues. Germline CDR1 SGHRS, CDR2 YFSETQ. The CDR3 nucleotides read TGCGCCAGCAGCTTGGTTGCAGGGCCGAACACTGAAGCTTTCTTT. Translating it yields CASSLVAGPNTEAFF.

The chain links TRBV6-1 to TRBJ1-6; no clear D. CDR1 is MNHNS and CDR2 is SASEGT in the germline V gene. This CDR3 has 12 residues. Trimming removed 6 bases at V and 9 bases at J, with 9 bases between. The CDR3 region is CASRIPLSPLHF. CDR3 DNA sequence: TGTGCCAGCAGAATCCCCCTTTCACCCCTCCACTTT.

In its sample, this clone was seen once. The genes are TRBV30 and TRBJ2-3, with 11 nucleotides matching TRBD2. This CDR3 comprises 16 residues. Germline CDR1 GTSNPN, CDR2 SVGIG (reference sequence). Losses at the gene ends were 0 bases for V and 2 bases for J; bases not matched to a gene: 4. The DNA of the CDR3 is TGTGCCTGGAGTGTAGGTAGCGGGGGGGCCACAGATACGCAGTATTTT. This encodes CAWSVGSGGATDTQYF.

This chain links TRBV19 with TRBJ1-6, with D possibly matching TRBD1 (6 bases). The CDR3 extends over 20 amino acids. V was pared by 5 bases and J by 0 bases, with 23 bases between. The germline V gene has CDR1 LNHDA and CDR2 SQIVND (reference sequence). The CDR3 here is CASSAMPGTFSSSYNSPLHF. The CDR3 DNA reads TGTGCCAGTAGTGCCATGCCCGGGACATTCAGCAGCTCCTATAATTCACCCCTCCACTTT.

V gene TRBV5-4 combines with J gene TRBJ2-5, with 7 bases lining up with TRBD2. Germline V gene lookup returns CDR1 SGHNT and CDR2 YYREEE (reference sequence). The CDR3 extends over 15 amino acids. With V trimmed by 4 bases and J by 4 bases, 10 bases remained unmatched. CDR3 nucleotide sequence: TGTGCCAGCAGCCTGGAACTAGCGTCCGTAGAGACCCAGTACTTC. Translating it yields CASSLELASVETQYF.

The chain employs TRBV6-1 and TRBJ1-1, with D possibly TRBD1 on 6 matching bases. Germline V gives CDR1 MNHNS, CDR2 SASEGT. This CDR3 has 16 amino acids. Deletions cut 3 bases from V and 2 bases from J, with 16 bases between. The CDR3 loop reads CASSDHLSQGNTEAFF. The CDR3 DNA sequence: TGTGCCAGCAGTGACCACTTATCACAGGGAAACACTGAAGCTTTCTTT.

The rearrangement uses TRBV9 and TRBJ2-1, with 13 bases identical to TRBD2. Germline trimming cut 2 bases from V and 4 bases from J; bases unmatched to any gene: 6. Germline CDR1 SGDLS, CDR2 YYNGEE. This CDR3 region has 17 residues. CDR3 protein: CASSVTWGLAGYNEQFF. DNA of the CDR3: TGTGCCAGCAGCGTGACCTGGGGACTAGCGGGGTACAATGAGCAGTTCTTC.

The V and J genes are TRBV18 and TRBJ2-5; TRBD2 agrees at 7 bases. Trimming removed 2 bases from V and 2 bases from J; junction bases left unmatched: 5. Germline CDR1 is KGHSH and CDR2 is LQKENI. The CDR3 runs to 15 residues. CDR3 sequence: CASSPGTSAQETQYF. The CDR3 DNA is TGTGCCAGCTCACCAGGAACTAGCGCACAAGAGACCCAGTACTTC.

The chain employs TRBV12-5 and TRBJ2-3; D might be TRBD2 (6 bases). Germline assignment: CDR1 LGHNT and CDR2 FRNRAP. The CDR3 has 15 amino acids. The V end lost 2 bases, the J end lost 2 bases, and 11 bases lay between the germline ends. The CDR3 sequence is CASGLRGMDTDTQYF. The CDR3 DNA reads TGTGCTAGTGGTTTGCGGGGGATGGACACAGATACGCAGTATTTT.

The chain employs TRBV5-6 and TRBJ1-6, with TRBD1 matching over 7 bases. The CDR3 runs 18 residues. Trimming took 0 bases from V and 4 from J; bases not matched to a gene: 10. In germline, CDR1 is SGHDT, CDR2 YYEEEE. CDR3 DNA sequence: TGTGCCAGCAGCTTGGAACCTCGTCGACAGGGATATAATTCACCCCTCCACTTT. Translated: CASSLEPRRQGYNSPLHF.

This chain uses TRBV2 with TRBJ2-5; TRBD2 matches 10 bases. Germline V lookup: CDR1 SNHLY, CDR2 FYNNEI. The CDR3 is made up of 16 amino acids. After removal of 1 base from V and 3 bases from J, the junction contained 5 bases not matched to a gene. This CDR3 reads CASSEGTSGVEETQYF. For the CDR3, the DNA is TGTGCCAGCAGTGAAGGGACTAGCGGAGTTGAAGAGACCCAGTACTTC. The variable domain in full, with the rest retrieved from reference TRBV2 and TRBJ2-5, is EPEVTQTPSHQVTQMGQEVILRCVPISNHLYFYWYRQILGQKVEFLVSFYNNEISEKSEIFDDQFSVERPDGSNFTLKIRSTKLEDSAMYFCASSEGTSGVEETQYFGPGTRLLVL.

The V call is TRBV6-5, the J call TRBJ2-5, with D possibly matching TRBD2 (6 bases). This CDR3 is 15 amino acids long. V was clipped by 2 bases and J by 5 bases, with 15 bases between them. CDR1 is MNHEY and CDR2 is SVGAGI in the germline V gene. CDR3 region: CASSYTPRGPETQYF. In nucleotides, the CDR3 is TGTGCCAGCAGTTACACCCCGCGGGGCCCGGAGACCCAGTACTTC.

The rearrangement joins TRBV27 to TRBJ2-7, with 7 bases that match TRBD1. The CDR3 contains 16 residues. The junction had 12 bases not matched to a gene; V was cut back by 5 bases and J by 2 bases. The germline gives CDR1 MNHEY, CDR2 SMNVEV (reference sequence). The CDR3 DNA reads as TGTGCCAGCAGTCCACAGGCCGGGACAGTAACCTACGAGCAGTACTTC. Amino acids: CASSPQAGTVTYEQYF.

The chain is built from TRBV18 and TRBJ2-1; D is possibly TRBD2 (5 bases). The CDR3 has 14 amino acids. Trimming cost V 6 bases and J 7 bases, with 16 bases left between them. Looked up from germline, CDR1 is KGHSH and CDR2 is LQKENI. The CDR3 DNA is TGTGCCAGCTCCGAGGGAGAAAGCGTGAATGAGCAGTTCTTC. It encodes CASSEGESVNEQFF.

The chain carries TRBV6-1 and TRBJ2-1; 9 bases map to TRBD1. This CDR3 contains 15 residues. Looked up from germline, CDR1 is MNHNS and CDR2 is SASEGT. V trimming: 6 bases; J trimming: 12 bases; junction bases outside the gene matches: 15. The CDR3 DNA is TGTGCCAGCAGATTGACAGGGGGACAGCCCCTGGCGCAGTTCTTC. The encoded protein is CASRLTGGQPLAQFF.

The chain employs TRBV18 and TRBJ2-3, with TRBD2 matching over 10 bases. With V trimmed by 3 bases and J by 1 base, 4 bases remained unmatched. The CDR3 is 16 amino acids. Germline assignment: CDR1 KGHSH and CDR2 LQKENI. CDR3 in DNA: TGTGCCAGCTCACCTCCCACTAGCGGGGGCACAGATACGCAGTATTTT. This translates into CASSPPTSGGTDTQYF.

The rearrangement joins TRBV11-2 to TRBJ2-7; 10 bases match TRBD2. V lost 1 base to trimming and J lost 2 bases; unmatched junction nucleotides: 2. This CDR3 spans 15 amino acids. Germline V gene data show CDR1 as SGHAT and CDR2 as FQNNGV. CDR3 protein: CASSLGTSGPYEQYF. The CDR3, as DNA: TGTGCCAGCAGCTTAGGGACTAGCGGACCCTACGAGCAGTACTTC.

The chain carries TRBV27 and TRBJ1-2; TRBD1 agrees at 9 bases. Unmatched junction bases numbered 4, after V lost 5 bases and J lost 3 bases. The CDR3 totals 14 residues. Germline V gives CDR1 MNHEY, CDR2 SMNVEV (reference sequence). The CDR3 loop is CASSTRTGDYGYTF. The DNA for the CDR3 is TGTGCCAGCAGTACGAGGACAGGGGACTATGGCTACACCTTC.

The chain has TRBV2 and TRBJ1-2; a weak D match, TRBD1 (5 bases). The CDR3 runs to 14 residues. Germline CDR1 reads SNHLY; CDR2 reads FYNNEI. The V end was cut by 3 bases, the J end by 6 bases, with 14 bases between. In DNA form, the CDR3 reads TGTGCCAGCAGTGAGGTCAGGGTAGGAAATGGCTACACCTTC. As protein: CASSEVRVGNGYTF.

The chain joins TRBV6-5 to TRBJ2-2, with unresolved D. Germline loops: CDR1 MNHEY, CDR2 SVGAGI. V was shortened by 6 bases and J by 5 bases, with 4 bases between the two germline ends. This CDR3 contains 11 residues. The CDR3 here is CASSQTGELFF. As DNA, the CDR3 is TGTGCCAGCAGCCAAACCGGGGAGCTGTTTTTT.

V and J are TRBV6-4 and TRBJ2-2, with D possibly being TRBD1 (8 bases). The germline V and J ends were trimmed by 8 bases and 5 bases, with 27 bases remaining between them. The CDR3 has 18 residues. CDR1 is MRHNA and CDR2 is SNTAGT in the germline V gene. As DNA, the CDR3 is TGTGCCAGCTCAGGGGGCGCAGGGGGGGGCCATGAGACCGGGGAGCTGTTTTTT. Amino acids: CASSGGAGGGHETGELFF.

This clone has only one observation. The chain is built from TRBV6-5 and TRBJ2-7, with D possibly being TRBD2 (5 bases). Trimming left V 4 bases short and J 2 bases short, with 12 bases between. CDR1 is MNHEY, CDR2 SVGAGI, per germline. The CDR3 contains 14 residues. The CDR3 DNA reads TGTGCCAGCAGTTCAGGACTCGATACCTACGAGCAGTACTTC. Its translation: CASSSGLDTYEQYF.

This chain links TRBV5-4 with TRBJ1-2; maybe TRBD1 (5 bases). Germline CDR1 and CDR2: SGHNT and YYREEE (reference sequence). This CDR3 is built from 13 residues. V lost 0 bases to trimming and J lost 4 bases, with 7 bases between them. The CDR3 DNA follows: TGTGCCAGCAGCTTGGAAGGGGTCTATGGCTACACCTTC. Amino acid sequence: CASSLEGVYGYTF.

This clone was found once. The V gene is TRBV6-5, the J gene TRBJ2-7; D is unresolved. Germline lookup yields CDR1 MNHEY and CDR2 SVGAGI. V was pared by 6 bases and J by 3 bases, with 15 bases between. This CDR3 spans 14 amino acids. Here the CDR3 reads CASSQGRVRYEQYF. CDR3 DNA sequence: TGTGCCAGCAGCCAAGGTCGGGTACGCTACGAGCAGTACTTC.

V gene TRBV5-1 combines with J gene TRBJ2-1; TRBD1 agrees at 10 bases. Germline loops: CDR1 SGHRS, CDR2 YFSETQ. There are 15 residues in the CDR3. The ends lost 7 bases at V and 2 bases at J; junction bases unmatched: 6. The DNA for the CDR3 is TGCGCCAGCCGCCGGGACAGGGGCCCCTACAATGAGCAGTTCTTC. Translated: CASRRDRGPYNEQFF.

This chain connects TRBV11-3 to TRBJ1-1, with 7 bases fitting TRBD1. Trimming cost V 5 bases and J 1 base; bases outside gene matches: 7. Germline assignment: CDR1 SGHNT and CDR2 YENEEA. The CDR3 loop spans 15 amino acids. DNA of the CDR3: TGTGCCAGCAGCGATGGGCAGGGGGAGAACACTGAAGCTTTCTTT. It codes for CASSDGQGENTEAFF.

This chain joins TRBV7-2 and TRBJ1-2; weak D call: TRBD1 (5 bases). The CDR3 is 17 amino acids. Germline CDR1 SGHTA, CDR2 FQGNSA. V was shortened by 0 bases and J by 3 bases, with 17 bases between the two germline ends. The chain's CDR3 is CASSLALGRVFDYGYTF. The CDR3 nucleotides are TGTGCCAGCAGCTTAGCGCTAGGCAGGGTATTTGACTATGGCTACACCTTC.

The chain combines TRBV5-3 with TRBJ1-6; D is undetermined. TRBV5-3 carries the ORF label, with uncertain function. Trimming took off 4 bases at V and 5 bases at J, with 7 bases between the two ends. This CDR3 comprises 13 residues. The CDR3 is CARSHSNNSPLHF. DNA for the CDR3: TGTGCCAGAAGCCACTCTAATAATTCACCCCTCCACTTT.

This chain connects TRBV5-1 to TRBJ2-7; 7 bases agree with TRBD2. Germline V gene lookup returns CDR1 SGHRS and CDR2 YFSETQ. This CDR3 is 14 amino acids long. Germline trimming cut 0 bases from V and 2 bases from J; bases unmatched to any gene: 2. Written as DNA, the CDR3 is TGCGCCAGCAGCTTGGGACTAGCTCCCTACGAGCAGTACTTC. Encoded protein: CASSLGLAPYEQYF.

This chain connects TRBV29-1 to TRBJ1-2, with D perhaps TRBD1 (6 bases). CDR1 and CDR2 from the germline V gene are SQVTM and ANQGSEA. This CDR3 comprises 13 residues. Trimming stripped 7 bases from V and 3 bases from J, with 15 bases between. The CDR3 sequence is CSATGWKDYGYTF. The DNA of the CDR3 is TGCAGCGCCACAGGGTGGAAGGACTATGGCTACACCTTC. The full variable domain, in which reference TRBV29-1 and TRBJ1-2 provide the parts outside the CDR3, is SAVISQKPSRDICQRGTSLTIQCQVDSQVTMMFWYRQQPGQSLTLIATANQGSEATYESGFVIDKFPISRPNLTFSTLTVSNMSPEDSSIYLCSATGWKDYGYTFGSGTRLTVV.